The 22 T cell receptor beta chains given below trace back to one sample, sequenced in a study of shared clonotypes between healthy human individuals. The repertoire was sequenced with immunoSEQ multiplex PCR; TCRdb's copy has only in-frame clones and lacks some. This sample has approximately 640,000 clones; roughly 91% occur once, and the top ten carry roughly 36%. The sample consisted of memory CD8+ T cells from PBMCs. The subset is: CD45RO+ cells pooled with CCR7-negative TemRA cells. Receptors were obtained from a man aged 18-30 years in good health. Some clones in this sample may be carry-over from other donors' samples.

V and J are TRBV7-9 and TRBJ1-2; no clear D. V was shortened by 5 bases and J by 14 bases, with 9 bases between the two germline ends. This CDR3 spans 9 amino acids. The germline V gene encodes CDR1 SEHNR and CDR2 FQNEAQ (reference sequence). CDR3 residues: CASSRGETF. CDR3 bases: TGTGCCAGCAGCCGCGGCGAAACCTTC.

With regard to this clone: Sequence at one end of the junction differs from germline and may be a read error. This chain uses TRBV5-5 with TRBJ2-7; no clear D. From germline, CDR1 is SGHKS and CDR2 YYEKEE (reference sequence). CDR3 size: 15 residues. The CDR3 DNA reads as TGTGCCAGCAGCTTGGTTACCCCGATCTCCGACGAGCAGTACTTC. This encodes CASSLVTPISDEQYF.

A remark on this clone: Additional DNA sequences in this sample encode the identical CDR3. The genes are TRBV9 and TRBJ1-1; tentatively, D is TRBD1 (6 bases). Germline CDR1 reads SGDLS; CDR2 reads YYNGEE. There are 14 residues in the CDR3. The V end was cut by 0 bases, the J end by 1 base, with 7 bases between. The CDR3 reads CASSVGGANTEAFF. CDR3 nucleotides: TGTGCCAGCAGCGTAGGGGGGGCGAACACTGAAGCTTTCTTT. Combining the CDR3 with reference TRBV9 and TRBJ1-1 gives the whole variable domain DSGVTQTPKHLITATGQRVTLRCSPRSGDLSVYWYQQSLDQGLQFLIQYYNGEERAKGNILERFSAQQFPDLHSELNLSSLELGDSALYFCASSVGGANTEAFFGQGTRLTVV.

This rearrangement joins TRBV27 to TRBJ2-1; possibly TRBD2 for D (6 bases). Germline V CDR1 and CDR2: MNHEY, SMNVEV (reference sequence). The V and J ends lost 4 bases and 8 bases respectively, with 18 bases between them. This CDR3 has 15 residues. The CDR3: CASSWREEEVDEQFF. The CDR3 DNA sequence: TGTGCCAGCAGTTGGCGGGAAGAGGAGGTGGATGAGCAGTTCTTC.

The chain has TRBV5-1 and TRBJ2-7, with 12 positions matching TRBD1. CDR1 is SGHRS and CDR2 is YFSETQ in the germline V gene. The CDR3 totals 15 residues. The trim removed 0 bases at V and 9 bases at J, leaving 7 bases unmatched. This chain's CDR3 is CASSLDPGQGALQYF. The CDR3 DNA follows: TGCGCCAGCAGCTTGGACCCGGGACAGGGGGCCTTGCAGTACTTC.

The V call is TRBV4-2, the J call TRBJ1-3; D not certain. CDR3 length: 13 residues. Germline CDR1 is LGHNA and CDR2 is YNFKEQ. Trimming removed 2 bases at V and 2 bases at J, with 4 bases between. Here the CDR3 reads CASSQSAGNTIYF. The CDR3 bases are TGTGCCAGCAGCCAAAGCGCTGGAAACACCATATATTTT.

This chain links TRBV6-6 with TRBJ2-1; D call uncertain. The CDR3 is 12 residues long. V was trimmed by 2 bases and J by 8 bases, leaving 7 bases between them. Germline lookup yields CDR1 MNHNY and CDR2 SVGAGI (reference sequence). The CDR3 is CASSYPVYEQFF. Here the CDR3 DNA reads TGTGCCAGCAGTTACCCTGTCTATGAGCAGTTCTTC.

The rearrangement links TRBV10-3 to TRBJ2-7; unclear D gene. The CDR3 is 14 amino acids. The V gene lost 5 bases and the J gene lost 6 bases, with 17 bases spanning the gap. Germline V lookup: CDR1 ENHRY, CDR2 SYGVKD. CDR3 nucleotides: TGTGCCATCAGTCCATCCGCCGGAGTTCGCGAGCAGTACTTC. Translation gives CAISPSAGVREQYF.

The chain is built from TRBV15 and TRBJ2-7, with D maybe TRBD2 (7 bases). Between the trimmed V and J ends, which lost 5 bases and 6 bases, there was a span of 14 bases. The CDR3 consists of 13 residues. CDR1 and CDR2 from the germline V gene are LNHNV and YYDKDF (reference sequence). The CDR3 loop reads CATSGGARGEQYF. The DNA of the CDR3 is TGTGCCACCAGCGGGGGGGCACGAGGCGAGCAGTACTTC.

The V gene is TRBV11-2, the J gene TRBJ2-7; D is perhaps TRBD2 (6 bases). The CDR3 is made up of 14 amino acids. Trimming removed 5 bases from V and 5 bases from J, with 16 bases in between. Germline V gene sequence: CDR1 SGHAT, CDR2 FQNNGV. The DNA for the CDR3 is TGTGCCAGCAGCGGAGGGGCATTTTCTCACGAGCAGTACTTC. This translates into CASSGGAFSHEQYF.

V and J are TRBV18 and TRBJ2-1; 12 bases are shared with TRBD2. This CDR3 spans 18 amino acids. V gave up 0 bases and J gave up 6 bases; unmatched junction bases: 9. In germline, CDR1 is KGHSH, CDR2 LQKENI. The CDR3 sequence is CASSPPTSGSMAFNEQFF. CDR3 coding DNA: TGTGCCAGCTCACCACCGACTAGCGGGAGTATGGCATTCAATGAGCAGTTCTTC.

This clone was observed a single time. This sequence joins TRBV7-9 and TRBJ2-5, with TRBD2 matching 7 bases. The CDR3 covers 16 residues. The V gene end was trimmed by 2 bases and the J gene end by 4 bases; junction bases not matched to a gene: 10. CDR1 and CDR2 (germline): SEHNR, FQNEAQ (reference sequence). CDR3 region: CASSLLGGSLRETQYF. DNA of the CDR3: TGTGCCAGCAGCTTATTGGGCGGGAGTCTCCGAGAGACCCAGTACTTC.

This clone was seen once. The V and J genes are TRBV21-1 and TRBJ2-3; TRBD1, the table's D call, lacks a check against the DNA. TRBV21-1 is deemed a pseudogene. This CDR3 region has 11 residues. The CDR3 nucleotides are TGTAGTACAGGGCGTGGAGATACGCAGTATTTT. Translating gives CSTGRGDTQYF.

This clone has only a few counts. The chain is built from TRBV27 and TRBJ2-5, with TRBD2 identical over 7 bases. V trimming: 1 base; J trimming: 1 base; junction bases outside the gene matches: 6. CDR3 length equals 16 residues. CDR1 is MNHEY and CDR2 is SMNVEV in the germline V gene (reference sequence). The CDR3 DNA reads TGTGCCAGCAGTTTATGGCGGGAGAAGGGCCAAGAGACCCAGTACTTC. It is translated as CASSLWREKGQETQYF.

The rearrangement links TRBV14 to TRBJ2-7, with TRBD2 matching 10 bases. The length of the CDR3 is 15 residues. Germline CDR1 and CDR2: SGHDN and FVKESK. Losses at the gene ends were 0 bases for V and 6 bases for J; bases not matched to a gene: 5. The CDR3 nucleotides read TGTGCCAGCAGCCAAGATGAGCTAGCGGGAGTCGAGCAGTACTTC. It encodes CASSQDELAGVEQYF. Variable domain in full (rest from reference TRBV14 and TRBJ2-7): EAGVTQFPSHSVIEKGQTVTLRCDPISGHDNLYWYRRVMGKEIKFLLHFVKESKQDESGMPNNRFLAERTGGTYSTLKVQPAELEDSGVYFCASSQDELAGVEQYFGPGTRLTVT.

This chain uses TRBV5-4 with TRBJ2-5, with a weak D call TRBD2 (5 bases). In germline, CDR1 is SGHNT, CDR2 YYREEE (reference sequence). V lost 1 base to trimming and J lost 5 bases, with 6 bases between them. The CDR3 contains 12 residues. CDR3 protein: CASSLSGETQYF. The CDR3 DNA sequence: TGTGCCAGCAGCTTGTCGGGGGAGACCCAGTACTTC.

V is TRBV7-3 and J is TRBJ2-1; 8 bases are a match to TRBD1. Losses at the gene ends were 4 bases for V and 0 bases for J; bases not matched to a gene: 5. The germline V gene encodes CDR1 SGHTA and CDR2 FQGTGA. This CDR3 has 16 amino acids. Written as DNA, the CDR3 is TGTGCCAGCAGCTCCAGACAGGGGAGCTCCTACAATGAGCAGTTCTTC. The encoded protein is CASSSRQGSSYNEQFF.

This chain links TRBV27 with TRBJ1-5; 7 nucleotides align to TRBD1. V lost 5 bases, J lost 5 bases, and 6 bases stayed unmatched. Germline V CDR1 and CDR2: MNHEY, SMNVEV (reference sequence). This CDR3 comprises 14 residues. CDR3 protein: CASSPDRLDQPQHF. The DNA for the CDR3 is TGTGCCAGCAGTCCGGACAGGTTGGATCAGCCCCAGCATTTT.

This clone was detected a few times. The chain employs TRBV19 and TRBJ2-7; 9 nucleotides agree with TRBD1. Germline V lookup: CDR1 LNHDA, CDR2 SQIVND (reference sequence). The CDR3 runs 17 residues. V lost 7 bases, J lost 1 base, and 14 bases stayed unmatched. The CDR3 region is CASTVYRVGQGSYEQYF. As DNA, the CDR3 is TGTGCCAGTACTGTATACCGGGTGGGACAGGGATCCTACGAGCAGTACTTC.

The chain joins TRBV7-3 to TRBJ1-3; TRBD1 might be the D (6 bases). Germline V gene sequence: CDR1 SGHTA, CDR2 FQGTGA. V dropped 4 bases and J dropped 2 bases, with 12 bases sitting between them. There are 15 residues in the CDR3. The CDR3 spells CASSSGHGPGNTIYF. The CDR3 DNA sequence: TGTGCCAGCAGCTCGGGACACGGCCCTGGAAACACCATATATTTT. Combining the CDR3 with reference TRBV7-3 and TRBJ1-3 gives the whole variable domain GAGVSQTPSNKVTEKGKYVELRCDPISGHTALYWYRQSLGQGPEFLIYFQGTGAADDSGLPNDRFFAVRPEGSVSTLKIQRTERGDSAVYLCASSSGHGPGNTIYFGEGSWLTVV.

The CDR3 loop is CASTQGTWNTEAFF. The CDR3 DNA reads TGTGCCAGTACCCAGGGGACGTGGAACACTGAAGCTTTCTTT. This chain links TRBV19 with TRBJ1-1, with D perhaps TRBD1 (6 bases). The CDR3 has 14 residues. Trimming took off 7 bases at V and 1 base at J, with 13 bases between the two ends. The germline gives CDR1 LNHDA, CDR2 SQIVND (reference sequence). Variable domain in full (rest from reference TRBV19 and TRBJ1-1): DGGITQSPKYLFRKEGQNVTLSCEQNLNHDAMYWYRQDPGQGLRLIYYSQIVNDFQKGDIAEGYSVSREKKESFPLTVTSAQKNPTAFYLCASTQGTWNTEAFFGQGTRLTVV.

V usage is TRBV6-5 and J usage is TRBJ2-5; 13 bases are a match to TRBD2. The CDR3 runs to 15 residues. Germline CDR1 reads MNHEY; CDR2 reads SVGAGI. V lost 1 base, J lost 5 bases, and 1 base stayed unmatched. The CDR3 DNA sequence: TGTGCCAGCAGTTACTGGGGACTAGCGGGGGAGACCCAGTACTTC. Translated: CASSYWGLAGETQYF.